This is a list of T cell receptor beta chains from one sample in a study of shared clonotypes between healthy human individuals. Profiled with immunoSEQ multiplex PCR; TCRdb holds only in-frame clones, not every one. The sample yields roughly 1,100,000 clones, 65% to 75% seen once. Sequencing used memory CD4+ T cells sorted from blood. The receptors shown here come from a man younger than 30 in good health. Each CDR3 is given with its conserved first and last residue. The order of the fields is D gene, clone size, J gene, V gene, CDR3 DNA, CDR3 protein. A D gene is named only where the DNA matches it firmly. Clone size is shown for a subset of rows, as once, few, many or a class of expanded clone.

>NA|NA|TRBJ1-1|TRBV6-5
TGTGCCAGCAGTTACTCGTCGGGGGCGGGGGATGAAGCTTTCTTT
CASSYSSGAGDEAFF
>TRBD1|NA|TRBJ2-7|TRBV2
TGTGCCAGCAGTGAAATCCTAGGGACAGCTGACGAGCAGTACTTC
CASSEILGTADEQYF
>NA|NA|TRBJ1-1|TRBV6-6
TGTGCCAGCAGTTATTCCGTGAACACTGAAGCTTTCTTT
CASSYSVNTEAFF
>NA|NA|TRBJ1-1|TRBV11-2
TGTGCCAGCAGCTTAGAAGGTGTGTGGGGGTTGGCTTTCTTT
CASSLEGVWGLAFF
>TRBD1|NA|TRBJ1-1|TRBV2
TGTGCCAGCAGTGAAACACAGGGGTTTCCCACTGAAGCTTTCTTT
CASSETQGFPTEAFF
>TRBD2|NA|TRBJ2-3|TRBV18
TGTGCCAGCTCACCACTAGCGGGAGTCTCGACAGATACGCAGTATTTT
CASSPLAGVSTDTQYF
>NA|NA|TRBJ2-1|TRBV6-1
TGTGCCAGCAGTGAAACGCTGGTCGGGGCCTACAATGAGCAGTTCTTC
CASSETLVGAYNEQFF
>TRBD1|once|TRBJ1-5|TRBV7-9
TGTGCCAGCAGCACAGGGGGAGGCAATCAGCCCCAGCATTTT
CASSTGGGNQPQHF
>NA|few|TRBJ1-2|TRBV6-5
TGTGCCAGCAGTTCACCGACATCTATGGGCTACACCTTC
CASSSPTSMGYTF
>NA|NA|TRBJ1-5|TRBV28
TGTGCCAGCAGCCAGGGAAGGAGGCAGCCCCAGCATTTT
CASSQGRRQPQHF
>NA|NA|TRBJ1-4|TRBV6-5
TGTGCCAGCAGTCCGGACTGGGGTGTTGGTGAAAAACTGTTTTTT
CASSPDWGVGEKLFF
>NA|NA|TRBJ2-5|TRBV7-9
TGTGCCAGCAGCTTAGGGGGGGGCCCGGAGACCCAGTACTTC
CASSLGGGPETQYF
>NA|once|TRBJ2-5|TRBV11-3
TGTGCCAGCAGCTTAGTTGGGACCCAGTACTTC
CASSLVGTQYF
>NA|NA|TRBJ2-5|TRBV9
TGTGCCAGCAGCCGGCGGGACACTTACCAAGAGACCCAGTACTTC
CASSRRDTYQETQYF
>NA|NA|TRBJ2-5|TRBV4-3
TGCGCCAGCAGCCAAGACCGGGGAGCGGAGACCCAGTACTTC
CASSQDRGAETQYF
>NA|NA|TRBJ1-1|TRBV27
TGTGCCAGCAGTCCCCAGGGTCTGAACACTGAAGCTTTCTTT
CASSPQGLNTEAFF
>NA|NA|TRBJ2-6|TRBV5-4
TGTGCCAGCAACGCAGGAGCAGGAGGTGGGGCCAACGTCCTGACTTTC
CASNAGAGGGANVLTF
>TRBD2|NA|TRBJ2-3|TRBV4-1
TGCGCCAGCGCCCGAAGCGGGACTAGCACAGATACGCAGTATTTT
CASARSGTSTDTQYF
>NA|NA|TRBJ1-1|TRBV19
TGTGCCAGTACCCGAGGGGTCTGGACTGAAGCTTTCTTT
CASTRGVWTEAFF
>NA|NA|TRBJ1-2|TRBV10-3
TGTGCCATCAGTGAAGGGGGGCACTATTGCTACACCTTC
CAISEGGHYCYTF
>TRBD2|NA|TRBJ2-2|TRBV19
TGTGCCAGTAGTAGCGGGGGGGCCCCCGGGGAGCTGTTTTTT
CASSSGGAPGELFF
>NA|few|TRBJ1-2|TRBV30
TGTGCCTGGAGTGTAGGAGGCAATAACTATGGCTACACCTTC
CAWSVGGNNYGYTF
>NA|NA|TRBJ2-4|TRBV7-2
TGTGCCAGCAGCTTAGGGGGTTCCAAAAACATTCAGTACTTC
CASSLGGSKNIQYF
>NA|few|TRBJ2-7|TRBV19
TGTGCCAGTAGCGACCAACAGGGTCCCTACGAGCAGTACTTC
CASSDQQGPYEQYF
>NA|few|TRBJ2-5|TRBV2
TGTGCCAGCATTAACGACTCCCCAGAGACCCAGTACTTC
CASINDSPETQYF
>NA|NA|TRBJ2-7|TRBV19
TGTGCCAGTAGTATGGTGACAGGAACGAGCGAGCAGTACTTC
CASSMVTGTSEQYF
>NA|many|TRBJ1-3|TRBV19
TGTGCCAGTAGTATGAACGGAGCCTCCGACGGAAACACCATATATTTT
CASSMNGASDGNTIYF
>NA|NA|TRBJ1-6|TRBV6-5
TGTGCCAGCAGTTACGGGGGGCGGAGCATTAATTCACCCCTCCACTTT
CASSYGGRSINSPLHF
>TRBD1|few|TRBJ1-5|TRBV19
TGTGCCAGTAGCGGGACAGGGAACCAGCCCCAGCATTTT
CASSGTGNQPQHF
>NA|NA|TRBJ1-1|TRBV30
TGTGCCTGGAGTCCGGGTCCGAACACTGAAGCTTTCTTT
CAWSPGPNTEAFF
>TRBD1|NA|TRBJ2-7|TRBV18
TGTGCCAGCTCAACGAATAGACAGGGCGGCGAGCAGTACTTC
CASSTNRQGGEQYF
>NA|NA|TRBJ1-1|TRBV18
TGTGCCAGCTCACCAGTTACCCAGGCAATGGCGAACACTGAAGCTTTCTTT
CASSPVTQAMANTEAFF
>TRBD2|NA|TRBJ2-1|TRBV7-8
TGTGCCAGCAGCCTGATCGATAGCGGGAGAAGGAATGAGCAGTTCTTC
CASSLIDSGRRNEQFF
>TRBD1|once|TRBJ1-2|TRBV7-8
TGTGCCAGCAGCTTAGCGCTTAGGACAGGGGCTGGCTACACCTTC
CASSLALRTGAGYTF
>TRBD2|few|TRBJ2-5|TRBV5-4
TGTGCCAGCAGCTCCTTGGGAGGGCCAGAGACCCAGTACTTC
CASSSLGGPETQYF
>NA|NA|TRBJ1-2|TRBV27
TGTGCCAGCACCGGGACAAAGGATGGCGGCTACACCTTC
CASTGTKDGGYTF
>NA|NA|TRBJ1-5|TRBV5-5
TGTGCCAGCAGCTCACAGGGTAGCAATCAGCCCCAGCATTTT
CASSSQGSNQPQHF
>NA|NA|TRBJ2-2|TRBV2
TGTGCCAGCAGTGAAGCGCGAGGCAACACCGGGGAGCTGTTTTTT
CASSEARGNTGELFF
>NA|few|TRBJ2-3|TRBV7-2
TGTGCCAGCAGCTTCGGGCCTAGCACAGATACGCAGTATTTT
CASSFGPSTDTQYF
>NA|few|TRBJ2-7|TRBV28
TGTGCCAGCAGCCCCCTTACACCGAGCTCCTACGAGCAGTACTTC
CASSPLTPSSYEQYF
>NA|NA|TRBJ1-3|TRBV7-3
TGTGCCAGCAGCTTAAATATGAGAACTCGCGGGGGGCCCTCTGGAAACACCATATATTTT
CASSLNMRTRGGPSGNTIYF
>NA|once|TRBJ1-4|TRBV12-1
TGTGCCAGCCACCCTCGCCCTTTCGAAAAACTGTTTTTT
CASHPRPFEKLFF
>NA|NA|TRBJ1-5|TRBV18
TGTGCCAGCTCACCAGGGTTTCAGCCCCAGCATTTT
CASSPGFQPQHF
>NA|many|TRBJ1-4|TRBV28
TGTGGAGCGGGGGGGTCTAATGAAAAACTGTTTTTT
CGAGGSNEKLFF
>TRBD1|few|TRBJ2-5|TRBV5-6
TGTGCCAGCAGCGTGGACAGGGGAGAGACCCAGTACTTC
CASSVDRGETQYF